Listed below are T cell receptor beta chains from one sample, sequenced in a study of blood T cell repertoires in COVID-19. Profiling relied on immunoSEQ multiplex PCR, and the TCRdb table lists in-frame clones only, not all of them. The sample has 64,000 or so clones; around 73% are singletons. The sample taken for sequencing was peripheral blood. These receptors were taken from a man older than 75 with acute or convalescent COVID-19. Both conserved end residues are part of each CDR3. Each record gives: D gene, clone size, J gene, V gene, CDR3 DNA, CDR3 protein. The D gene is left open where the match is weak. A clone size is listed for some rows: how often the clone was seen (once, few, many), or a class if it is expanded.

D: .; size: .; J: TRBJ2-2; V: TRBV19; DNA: TGTGCCAGTAGTGTAGGACGGACAGTTGGCACCGGGGAGCTGTTTTTT; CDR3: CASSVGRTVGTGELFF
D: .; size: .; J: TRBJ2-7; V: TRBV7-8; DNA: TGTGCCAGCAGCCTGATCGGAGGGCGACAAACCTACGAGCAGTACTTC; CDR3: CASSLIGGRQTYEQYF
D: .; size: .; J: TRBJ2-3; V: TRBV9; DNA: TGTGCCAGCAGCGCCCGACAGAGCTACACAGATACGCAGTATTTT; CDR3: CASSARQSYTDTQYF
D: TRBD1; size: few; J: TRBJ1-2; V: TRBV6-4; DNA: TGTGCCAGCAGTGACACTCCACAGGGGGTCCATGGCTACACCTTC; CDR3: CASSDTPQGVHGYTF
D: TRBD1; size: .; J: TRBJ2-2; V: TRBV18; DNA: TGTGCCAGCTCACGAACCGGGACAGGAAACACCGGGGAGCTGTTTTTT; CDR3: CASSRTGTGNTGELFF
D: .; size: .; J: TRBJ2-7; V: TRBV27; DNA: TGTGCCAGCAGTTTATCAGGGGGACCCTACGAGCAGTACTTC; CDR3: CASSLSGGPYEQYF
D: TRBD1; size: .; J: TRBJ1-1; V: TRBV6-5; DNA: TGTGCCAGCAGTTACGCAGGACAGGTCCTTGAAGCTTTCTTT; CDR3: CASSYAGQVLEAFF
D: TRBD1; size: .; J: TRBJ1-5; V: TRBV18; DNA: TGTGCCAGCTCACCGCCCGGGACAGAGAATCAGCCCCAGCATTTT; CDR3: CASSPPGTENQPQHF
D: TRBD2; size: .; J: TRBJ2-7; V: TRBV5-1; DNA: TGCGCCAGCAGCTCATGGAGCGGGGGCGCCTCCTACGAGCAGTACTTC; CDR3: CASSSWSGGASYEQYF
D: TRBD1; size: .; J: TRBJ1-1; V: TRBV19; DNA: TGTGCCAGTAGCCCGACAGGGAGTTTTGGCACTGAAGCTTTCTTT; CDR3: CASSPTGSFGTEAFF
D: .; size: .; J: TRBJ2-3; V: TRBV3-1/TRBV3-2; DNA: TGTGCCAGCAGCCAAGGGTCCAGTCCGATGGATACGCAGTATTTT; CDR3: CASSQGSSPMDTQYF
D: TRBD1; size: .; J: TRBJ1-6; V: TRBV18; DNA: TGTGCCAGCTCACCAATTACCGGGACAGGGGATAATTCACCCCTCCACTTT; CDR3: CASSPITGTGDNSPLHF
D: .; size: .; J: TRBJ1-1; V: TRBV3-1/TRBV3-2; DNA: TGTGCCAGCAGCCAAGGGGGCTCAGGGATTAGAACTGAAGCTTTCTTT; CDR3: CASSQGGSGIRTEAFF
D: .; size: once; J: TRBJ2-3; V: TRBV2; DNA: TGTGCCAGCAGTGAAACAACAAGGAGGGTCACAGATACGCAGTATTTT; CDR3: CASSETTRRVTDTQYF
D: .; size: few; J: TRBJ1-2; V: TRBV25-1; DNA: TGTGCCAGCAGTTGGGACGGACAGCATGGCTACACCTTC; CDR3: CASSWDGQHGYTF
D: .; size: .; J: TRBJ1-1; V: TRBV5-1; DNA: TGCGCCAGCAGTATTAAAGCAATGAACACTGAAGCTTTCTTT; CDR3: CASSIKAMNTEAFF
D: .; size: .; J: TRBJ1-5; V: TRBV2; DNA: TGTGCCAGCAGTGAGCAGGGAGGAGAACAGCCCCAGCATTTT; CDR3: CASSEQGGEQPQHF
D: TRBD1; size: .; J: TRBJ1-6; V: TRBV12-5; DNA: TGTGCTAGTGGTTCCGGACAGGGGGCATTTTCACCCCTCCACTTT; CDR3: CASGSGQGAFSPLHF
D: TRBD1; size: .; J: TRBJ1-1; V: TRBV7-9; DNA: TGTGCCAGCAGCCGATCGTCAGACAGGGGTGAAGCTTTCTTT; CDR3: CASSRSSDRGEAFF
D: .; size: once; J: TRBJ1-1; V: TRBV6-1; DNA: TGTGCCAGCAGTGAATTAGGGTCGGGGGAAGCTTTCTTT; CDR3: CASSELGSGEAFF
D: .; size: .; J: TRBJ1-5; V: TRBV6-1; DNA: TGTGCCAGCAGTGAATTTAGAACTCCTAGCAATCAGCCCCAGCATTTT; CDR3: CASSEFRTPSNQPQHF
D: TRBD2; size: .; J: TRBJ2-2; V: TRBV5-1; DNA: TGCGCCAGCAGTACCGGGACTAGCGCCTACACCGGGGAGCTGTTTTTT; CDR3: CASSTGTSAYTGELFF
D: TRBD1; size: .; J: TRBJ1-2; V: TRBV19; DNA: TGTGCCAGTAGTACCATCGACAGGGGGCGCGGCTACACCTTC; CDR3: CASSTIDRGRGYTF
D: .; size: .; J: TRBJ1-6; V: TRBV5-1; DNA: TGCGCCAGCAGCACCGGACAGCATAATTCACCCCTCCACTTT; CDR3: CASSTGQHNSPLHF
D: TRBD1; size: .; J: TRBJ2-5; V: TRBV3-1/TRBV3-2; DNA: TGTGCCAGCTCCCCTTCGGACAGGGGGTATCTGGAGACCCAGTACTTC; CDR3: CASSPSDRGYLETQYF
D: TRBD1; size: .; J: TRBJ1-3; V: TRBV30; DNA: TGTGCCTGGGGGCAGGGGGACGTAAACACCATATATTTT; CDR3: CAWGQGDVNTIYF
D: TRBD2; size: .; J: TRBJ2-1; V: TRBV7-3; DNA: TGTGCCAGCAGCTCATCTAGCGGGAGCGGTGGCGAGCAGTTCTTC; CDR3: CASSSSSGSGGEQFF
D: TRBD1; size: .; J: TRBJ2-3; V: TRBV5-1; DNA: TGCGCCAGCAGCTCCAGGGGGCAAGATACGCAGTATTTT; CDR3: CASSSRGQDTQYF
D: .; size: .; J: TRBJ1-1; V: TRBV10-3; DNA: TGTGCCATCCGGGCAGGGTTGAACACTGAAGCTTTCTTT; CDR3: CAIRAGLNTEAFF
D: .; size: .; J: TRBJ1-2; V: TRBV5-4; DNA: TGTGCCAGCCTCCCCAGGGATCGAACTAACTATGGCTACACCTTC; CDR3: CASLPRDRTNYGYTF
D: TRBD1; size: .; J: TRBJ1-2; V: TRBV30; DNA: TGTGCCTGGACCCAGCAGGCAGGGGGCAACTATGGCTACACCTTC; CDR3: CAWTQQAGGNYGYTF